The next 5 T cell receptor beta chains were all read from a single sample in a study of T cell repertoires in cytomegalovirus infection. TCRdb ran MiXCR on the reads and lists one entry per CDR3 protein. The data contain roughly 500,000 distinct CDR3 sequences, about 33% of them singletons. These TCRs are of unknown antigen specificity. Sequenced material: cultured PBMCs, taken from culture after CMV antigen stimulation. These TCRs come from a human donor in good health (CMV status not recorded). Some clones in this sample may be carry-over from other donors' samples.

In its sample, this clonotype was seen a few times. The CDR3 DNA reads TGCAGTGCTAGAGATTGGGCAGGGACAGGAAACACCATATATTTT. It encodes CSARDWAGTGNTIYF. V and J are TRBV20-1 and TRBJ1-3, with D tentatively TRBD1 (6 bases). The V and J ends lost 0 bases and 4 bases respectively, with 13 bases between them. From germline, CDR1 is DFQATT and CDR2 SNEGSKA (reference sequence). This CDR3 contains 15 residues.

The chain couples TRBV20-1 to TRBJ1-1; D gene uncertain. CDR1 and CDR2 from the germline V gene are DFQATT and SNEGSKA (reference sequence). This CDR3 comprises 10 residues. The V and J ends lost 6 bases and 4 bases respectively, with 6 bases between them. The CDR3 region is CSAQITEAFF. The CDR3 DNA is TGCAGTGCCCAGATCACTGAAGCTTTCTTT.

The chain carries TRBV4-3 and TRBJ2-1; D unresolved. Per the germline V gene, CDR1 is LGHNA and CDR2 is YSLEER. V was pared by 4 bases and J by 9 bases, with 16 bases between. The CDR3 spans 14 residues. Here the CDR3 reads CASSPSEIHGEQFF. The CDR3 bases are TGCGCCAGCAGCCCGAGCGAGATCCACGGTGAGCAGTTCTTC.

This clonotype was observed once. This chain connects TRBV7-2 to TRBJ2-3, with D unclear. The germline gives CDR1 SGHTA, CDR2 FQGNSA. Trimming cost V 1 base and J 8 bases, with 22 bases left between them. The CDR3 has 17 amino acids. The CDR3 DNA reads as TGTACCAGCAGCTTAGGAGCCGTGCGTCTCCTAGGTAGTACGCAGTATTTT. Translating gives CTSSLGAVRLLGSTQYF.

The rearrangement links TRBV12-3 or TRBV12-4 to TRBJ1-2, with a tentative D call TRBD1 (6 bases). This CDR3 is built from 16 residues. V was clipped by 3 bases and J by 1 base, with 15 bases between them. CDR3 in DNA: TGTGCCAGCAGTTTGGGCCGGGACATTTTTAACTATGGCTACACCTTC. Protein sequence: CASSLGRDIFNYGYTF.